These 21 T cell receptor beta chains came from one sample sequenced in a study of blood T cell repertoires in COVID-19. Sequenced by immunoSEQ multiplex PCR; TCRdb stores in-frame clones only, minus some. The sample records 150,000 to 200,000 clones, roughly 77% being singletons. Sequenced material: peripheral blood. The receptors derive from a woman of 80 years or more with COVID-19, enrolled during active disease.

The chain joins TRBV2 to TRBJ1-2; 9 bases map to TRBD1. The CDR3 consists of 14 residues. Germline CDR1 reads SNHLY; CDR2 reads FYNNEI. The V gene end was trimmed by 2 bases and the J gene end by 7 bases; junction bases not matched to a gene: 5. CDR3 amino acids: CASSERGTGSGYTF. CDR3 bases: TGTGCCAGCAGTGAAAGGGGGACAGGGTCTGGCTACACCTTC.

The V gene is TRBV7-7, the J gene TRBJ2-2, with D maybe TRBD1 (6 bases). Germline values: CDR1 SSHAT, CDR2 FNYEAQ (reference sequence). CDR3 length: 14 amino acids. Trimming shortened V by 3 bases and J by 3 bases, and 8 bases separated the two germline ends. The CDR3 DNA follows: TGTGCCAGCAGCTTGGGACATCACACCGGGGAGCTGTTTTTT. Its translation: CASSLGHHTGELFF.

A single count supports this clone. The J gene is TRBJ1-1, the V gene TRBV7-2, with D possibly being TRBD1 (5 bases). Germline CDR1 and CDR2: SGHTA and FQGNSA. Deletions cut 4 bases from V and 3 bases from J, with 18 bases between. The CDR3 has 16 residues. In DNA form, the CDR3 reads TGTGCCAGCAGCTCGGGGGATGGGCGGGCGGACACTGAAGCTTTCTTT. It encodes CASSSGDGRADTEAFF.

This chain connects TRBV6-2 or TRBV6-3 to TRBJ2-1; 11 bases map to TRBD2. There are 18 residues in the CDR3. The germline gives CDR1 MNHEY, CDR2 SVGEGT. The ends lost 2 bases at V and 0 bases at J; junction bases unmatched: 6. The CDR3 region has the DNA TGTGCCAGCAGTTACACTGGACTAGCGGGTTTCTCCTACAATGAGCAGTTCTTC. The encoded protein is CASSYTGLAGFSYNEQFF.

This chain uses TRBV19 with TRBJ2-1; 10 positions agree with TRBD2. The V and J ends lost 6 bases and 9 bases, in that order; junction bases with no gene match: 11. This CDR3 has 15 residues. CDR1 and CDR2 (germline): LNHDA, SQIVND (reference sequence). The CDR3 DNA sequence: TGTGCCAGTAGCTCGGGGGCTAGCGGGGGAGGTGAGCAGTTCTTC. This gives the protein CASSSGASGGGEQFF. Drawing the rest from reference TRBV19 and TRBJ2-1, the complete variable domain is DGGITQSPKYLFRKEGQNVTLSCEQNLNHDAMYWYRQDPGQGLRLIYYSQIVNDFQKGDIAEGYSVSREKKESFPLTVTSAQKNPTAFYLCASSSGASGGGEQFFGPGTRLTVL.

There are a few counts of this clone. The chain joins TRBV28 to TRBJ1-2, with D possibly matching TRBD1 (5 bases). Germline lookup yields CDR1 MDHEN and CDR2 SYDVKM. The CDR3 is 13 amino acids. V was pared by 8 bases and J by 8 bases, with 18 bases between. The CDR3 nucleotides read TGTGCCAGCCGGTCGACAGCCTATGGCGGCTACACCTTC. Protein sequence: CASRSTAYGGYTF.

The chain is built from TRBV14 and TRBJ1-2; TRBD1 aligns across 8 bases. J gave up 4 bases and V 4 bases, and 5 bases lay outside the gene matches. Germline CDR1 and CDR2: SGHDN and FVKESK. The length of the CDR3 is 14 residues. As DNA, the CDR3 is TGTGCCAGCAGCCCAACCGGGACAGGCTATGGCTACACCTTC. This encodes CASSPTGTGYGYTF.

This clone came up many times. The chain combines TRBV6-2 or TRBV6-3 with TRBJ2-5; D might be TRBD2 (5 bases). Trimming removed 5 bases from V and 2 bases from J, with 24 bases in between. Germline assignment: CDR1 MNHEY and CDR2 SVGEGT. The CDR3 runs to 18 residues. CDR3 nucleotides: TGTGCCAGCAGTCAAAGAGGCAGAGGGATACGTCTTCAAGAGACCCAGTACTTC. Amino acids: CASSQRGRGIRLQETQYF.

V and J are TRBV18 and TRBJ2-1, with 11 bases fitting TRBD2. The CDR3 contains 15 residues. With V trimmed by 3 bases and J by 6 bases, 4 bases remained unmatched. Germline V gives CDR1 KGHSH, CDR2 LQKENI. The CDR3 reads CASSPGGLAANEQFF. Written as DNA, the CDR3 is TGTGCCAGCTCACCCGGGGGACTAGCGGCCAATGAGCAGTTCTTC.

V and J are TRBV21-1 and TRBJ2-5; TRBD2, the D gene given by the table, was not confirmed from the DNA. TRBV21-1 is designated a pseudogene. The CDR3 is made up of 12 amino acids. The CDR3 DNA reads as TGTGCCAGCAGCAAAGGGAGAGAGACCCAGTACTTC. Protein: CASSKGRETQYF.

The J gene is TRBJ1-5, the V gene TRBV7-8; maybe TRBD1 (5 bases). The CDR3 totals 15 residues. Germline CDR1 is SGHVS and CDR2 is FQNEAQ. V was pared by 1 base and J by 4 bases, with 11 bases between. The DNA of the CDR3 is TGTGCCAGCAGCTTAGGGGGCTTCCCTAATCAGCCCCAGCATTTT. Protein sequence: CASSLGGFPNQPQHF. The full variable domain, its missing parts supplied by reference TRBV7-8 and TRBJ1-5, is GAGVSQSPRYKVAKRGQDVALRCDPISGHVSLFWYQQALGQGPEFLTYFQNEAQLDKSGLPSDRFFAERPEGSVSTLKIQRTQQEDSAVYLCASSLGGFPNQPQHFGDGTRLSIL.

The chain is built from TRBV7-2 and TRBJ2-1; tentatively, D is TRBD2 (5 bases). Germline V lookup: CDR1 SGHTA, CDR2 FQGNSA. The CDR3 sequence is 12 residues long. V dropped 5 bases and J dropped 14 bases, with 16 bases sitting between them. This chain's CDR3 is CASSVYRETEFF. The CDR3 region has the DNA TGTGCCAGCAGCGTTTACCGGGAAACTGAGTTCTTC.

This sequence joins TRBV7-8 and TRBJ1-4; the match to TRBD1 covers 10 bases. The CDR3 has 14 residues. The V segment lost 6 bases and the J segment 7 bases; nucleotides outside the gene matches: 5. Germline CDR1 is SGHVS and CDR2 is FQNEAQ. CDR3 bases: TGTGCCAGCAGTAGGACAGGGGGAAGTGAAAAACTGTTTTTT. This translates into CASSRTGGSEKLFF.

The chain employs TRBV5-8 and TRBJ2-1; 7 positions agree with TRBD2. Germline values: CDR1 SGHTS, CDR2 YDEGEE. The CDR3 covers 14 residues. With V trimmed by 4 bases and J by 12 bases, 13 bases remained unmatched. The CDR3 is CASSPRLLAPGQFF. In DNA, the CDR3 is TGTGCCAGCAGCCCGCGTCTACTAGCGCCGGGGCAGTTCTTC.

V gene TRBV28 combines with J gene TRBJ2-1; D ambiguous. The V gene's germline CDR1 is MDHEN and CDR2 SYDVKM. The CDR3 extends over 11 amino acids. V lost 4 bases, J lost 10 bases, and 8 bases lay in between. The CDR3 sequence: CASSSGVEQFF. The CDR3 bases are TGTGCCAGCAGTTCCGGAGTAGAGCAGTTCTTC.

This clone occurred once. V usage is TRBV6-5 and J usage is TRBJ2-7, with D hard to call. CDR1 MNHEY and CDR2 SVGAGI come from the germline V gene. CDR3 length: 14 residues. V lost 4 bases and J lost 1, with 11 bases in between. The CDR3 nucleotides read TGTGCCAGCAGTTTTACAAGTTTTTCCTACGAGCAGTACTTC. It translates to CASSFTSFSYEQYF.

The chain's CDR3 is CASRPREDSELFF. CDR3 coding DNA: TGTGCCAGCAGACCGCGCGAAGACTCGGAGCTGTTTTTT. The chain is built from TRBV7-9 and TRBJ2-2; D unclear. The germline CDR1 and CDR2 sequences are SEHNR and FQNEAQ (reference sequence). The CDR3 totals 13 residues. V dropped 6 bases and J dropped 10 bases, with 15 bases sitting between them.

This clone was picked up many times. J is TRBJ2-7 and V is TRBV7-9; 11 nucleotides match TRBD2. This CDR3 region has 15 residues. Looked up from germline, CDR1 is SEHNR and CDR2 is FQNEAQ (reference sequence). V dropped 1 base and J dropped 4; count of bases not matched to a gene: 3. The CDR3 loop is CASSLVTSGSYEQYF. CDR3 nucleotide sequence: TGTGCCAGCAGCTTAGTTACTAGCGGGAGTTACGAGCAGTACTTC.

This chain joins TRBV3-1 (or the pseudogene TRBV3-2) and TRBJ2-1, with 13 bases fitting TRBD2. Germline trimming cut 4 bases from V and 6 bases from J; bases unmatched to any gene: 3. The CDR3 is 15 amino acids. Germline CDR1 and CDR2: LGHDT and YNNKEL (reference sequence). The CDR3 region has the DNA TGTGCCAGCAGCCTCAGACTAGCGGGGGGCAATGAGCAGTTCTTC. This encodes CASSLRLAGGNEQFF.

This clone was counted between two and nine times. V usage is TRBV5-6 and J usage is TRBJ2-7; weak D call: TRBD1 (6 bases). V was trimmed by 5 bases and J by 4 bases, leaving 19 bases between them. CDR3 length equals 15 residues. Germline lookup yields CDR1 SGHDT and CDR2 YYEEEE. CDR3 nucleotides: TGTGCCAGCAGGGGGGCCGGGACCGCAGTATACGAGCAGTACTTC. As protein: CASRGAGTAVYEQYF.

This clone was seen only a few times. The rearrangement links TRBV6-1 to TRBJ1-6; 9 nucleotides align to TRBD1. This CDR3 is built from 16 residues. V lost 4 bases, J lost 7 bases, and 8 bases stayed unmatched. CDR1 and CDR2 (germline): MNHNS, SASEGT. The CDR3: CASSAGTGLRNSPLHF. CDR3 DNA sequence: TGTGCCAGCAGTGCCGGGACAGGGCTGAGGAATTCACCCCTCCACTTT.